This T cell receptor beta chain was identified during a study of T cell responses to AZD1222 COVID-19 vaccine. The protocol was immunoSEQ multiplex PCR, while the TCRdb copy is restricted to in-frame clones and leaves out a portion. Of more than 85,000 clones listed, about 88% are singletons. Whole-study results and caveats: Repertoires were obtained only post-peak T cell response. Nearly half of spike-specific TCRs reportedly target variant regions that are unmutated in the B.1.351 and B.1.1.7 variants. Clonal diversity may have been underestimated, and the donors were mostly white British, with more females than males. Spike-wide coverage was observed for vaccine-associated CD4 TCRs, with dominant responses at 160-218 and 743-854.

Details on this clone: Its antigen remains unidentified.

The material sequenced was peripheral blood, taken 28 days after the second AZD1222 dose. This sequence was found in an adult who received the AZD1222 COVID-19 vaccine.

CDR3 nucleotides: TGTGCCAGCAGCGTCCCCCGGGGGGAGGGGGCTTATACTGAAGCTTTCTTT. As protein: CASSVPRGEGAYTEAFF. The chain combines TRBV9 with TRBJ1-1; 7 positions agree with TRBD1. V shed 2 bases, J shed 5 bases, and the junction held 15 bases outside the gene matches. The CDR3 consists of 17 residues. Germline V gene sequence: CDR1 SGDLS, CDR2 YYNGEE.